This passage covers 11 T cell receptor beta chains from one sample sequenced in a study of identical twins. One entry per CDR3 protein, called by TCRdb with MiXCR from the 5' RACE reads. This table holds about 550,000 distinct CDR3 sequences, 20% to 25% found once. These data were also reused for a study on yellow fever vaccine responses in identical twins.

Sequenced sample: CD4+ T cells sorted from blood. The source is a woman between 18 and 29 years old in good health.

This chain connects TRBV12-3 or TRBV12-4 to TRBJ1-4, with TRBD1 as a possible D gene (5 bases). The ends were cut back, 5 bases at V and 4 bases at J, with 11 bases in the middle. This CDR3 is 14 amino acids long. CDR3: CASSPPRGNEKLFF. The CDR3 DNA reads TGTGCCAGCAGTCCTCCGAGGGGTAATGAAAAACTGTTTTTT.

In the case of this clonotype: The junction and the germline gene differ at one end; a read error may be behind it. The V gene is TRBV20-1, the J gene TRBJ2-3, with a tentative D call TRBD2 (7 bases). The CDR3 has 16 residues. Germline V CDR1 and CDR2: DFQATT, SNEGSKA (reference sequence). CDR3 amino acids: CCARGGGKRDVDTQYF. The CDR3 DNA sequence: TGCTGTGCTAGGGGAGGGGGTAAGCGGGACGTAGATACGCAGTATTTT.

The gene calls are TRBV3-1 and TRBJ1-2, with 9 bases identical to TRBD1. Per germline, CDR1 LGHDT and CDR2 YNNKEL (reference sequence). This CDR3 is 16 amino acids long. V lost 4 bases to trimming and J lost 7 bases; unmatched junction nucleotides: 13. The CDR3 nucleotides read TGTGCCAGCAGCCGCCCCCCGGGACAGGGTGTTCTTGGCTACACCTTC. Amino acid sequence: CASSRPPGQGVLGYTF.

The sample holds a few counts of this clonotype. V is TRBV5-1 and J is TRBJ2-1; 16 bases match TRBD2. Germline CDR1 is SGHRS and CDR2 is YFSETQ. Trimming cost V 4 bases and J 3 bases; bases outside gene matches: 4. The CDR3 sequence is 17 residues long. This chain's CDR3 is CASSPGTSGGDYNEQFF. CDR3 DNA sequence: TGCGCCAGCAGCCCCGGGACTAGCGGGGGGGACTACAATGAGCAGTTCTTC.

The V and J genes are TRBV3-1 and TRBJ2-7; D gene uncertain. Trimming cost V 0 bases and J 0 bases, with 15 bases left between them. Germline lookup yields CDR1 LGHDT and CDR2 YNNKEL (reference sequence). This CDR3 has 17 amino acids. The CDR3 loop reads CASSQDWAASLSYEQYF. CDR3 in DNA: TGTGCCAGCAGCCAAGATTGGGCAGCGTCGCTCTCCTACGAGCAGTACTTC.

The J gene is TRBJ2-1, the V gene TRBV2; D perhaps matches TRBD2 (7 bases). Trimming took 8 bases from V and 4 from J, leaving 24 bases between them. CDR3 length: 17 amino acids. The germline CDR1 and CDR2 sequences are SNHLY and FYNNEI. This CDR3 reads CASGLGVGGGSYNEQFF. CDR3 in DNA: TGTGCCAGCGGCTTGGGGGTAGGGGGGGGCTCATACAATGAGCAGTTCTTC.

V and J are TRBV12-3 or TRBV12-4 and TRBJ2-2, with D possibly matching TRBD2 (7 bases). Trimming pared 11 bases from V and 0 bases from J, leaving 19 bases between. The CDR3 is 16 amino acids. The CDR3 DNA reads as TGTGCCGGGGGGCAACAGACTAGCACGAACACCGGGGAGCTGTTTTTT. Its protein product is CAGGQQTSTNTGELFF.

The chain is built from TRBV24-1 and TRBJ2-5, with TRBD1 matching over 8 bases. Trimming took 3 bases from V and 5 from J; bases not matched to a gene: 10. The CDR3 length is 16 residues. Germline CDR1 is KGHDR and CDR2 is SFDVKD. The CDR3 DNA reads as TGTGCCACCAGTGATACGCCAGGGGGCTCTGCGGAGACCCAGTACTTC. This sequence encodes CATSDTPGGSAETQYF.

The rearrangement links TRBV6-1 to TRBJ2-1; D is unresolved. The germline V gene encodes CDR1 MNHNS and CDR2 SASEGT. This CDR3 contains 16 residues. V lost 6 bases, J lost 0 bases, and 15 bases lay in between. The CDR3 bases are TGTGCCAGCAGCCCCCGAAGCTTTCCCTCCTACAATGAGCAGTTCTTC. This sequence encodes CASSPRSFPSYNEQFF.

This clonotype was found a few times. The gene calls are TRBV5-8 and TRBJ1-5; D might be TRBD1 (6 bases). V dropped 0 bases and J dropped 0 bases, with 7 bases sitting between them. CDR3 length: 15 residues. Germline CDR1 reads SGHTS; CDR2 reads YDEGEE. In DNA form, the CDR3 reads TGTGCCAGCAGCTTGGGGGGGCCTAGCAATCAGCCCCAGCATTTT. Translated, it gives CASSLGGPSNQPQHF.

The rearrangement links TRBV29-1 to TRBJ2-7; 8 bases are a match to TRBD1. With V trimmed by 6 bases and J by 6 bases, 10 bases remained unmatched. Germline values: CDR1 SQVTM, CDR2 ANQGSEA. This CDR3 is 13 amino acids long. CDR3 loop: CSVTGTGIFEQYF. CDR3 nucleotide sequence: TGCAGCGTGACCGGGACAGGCATTTTCGAGCAGTACTTC.